Below, 19 T cell receptor beta chains from the same sample are listed, as sequenced in a study of OX40 agonist ivuxolimab in advanced cancers. Clones were read by immunoSEQ multiplex PCR, and TCRdb kept only the in-frame ones, dropping some. The table has over 60,000 clones, approximately 81% seen once. The specimen was CD4+ or CD8+ T cells sorted from blood, collected in a trial of the OX40 agonist ivuxolimab. The source of these receptors is an adult with an advanced solid tumor such as melanoma, head and neck, liver or kidney cancer.

In DNA form, the CDR3 reads TGTGCCAGCAGCAAAGCCACCGGACAGGGGAGGACTGAAGCTTTCTTT. Amino acids: CASSKATGQGRTEAFF. The chain carries TRBV21-1 and TRBJ1-1; the table calls TRBD1, which could not be checked here. TRBV21-1 is a known pseudogene. The CDR3 extends over 16 amino acids.

The chain is built from TRBV2 and TRBJ1-3, with a weak D call TRBD1 (6 bases). Trimming cost V 6 bases and J 2 bases, with 11 bases left between them. This CDR3 has 14 amino acids. Germline V gives CDR1 SNHLY, CDR2 FYNNEI. In nucleotides, the CDR3 is TGTGCCAGCAGCCCCAGGGGAACTGGAAACACCATATATTTT. It encodes CASSPRGTGNTIYF.

This clone has just a few counts. The chain recombines TRBV11-2 with TRBJ2-1; the D gene could be TRBD1 or TRBD2 (5 bases each). CDR1 is SGHAT and CDR2 is FQNNGV in the germline V gene. This CDR3 comprises 13 residues. With 1 base removed from V and 6 bases from J, the gap between germline ends came to 7 bases. Written as DNA, the CDR3 is TGTGCCAGCAGCTTAGTGGGGACCAATGAGCAGTTCTTC. Translating it yields CASSLVGTNEQFF.

In regard to this clone: This sample includes further DNA sequences coding for the same CDR3. The V and J genes are TRBV19 and TRBJ1-4; D gene ambiguous. V was pared by 4 bases and J by 6 bases, with 15 bases between. The germline CDR1 and CDR2 sequences are LNHDA and SQIVND (reference sequence). This CDR3 is built from 15 residues. This CDR3 is CASSTHPVQDEKLFF. Written as DNA, the CDR3 is TGTGCCAGTAGTACCCACCCCGTACAAGATGAAAAACTGTTTTTT.

The rearrangement uses TRBV18 and TRBJ2-1; possibly TRBD1 for D (6 bases). Germline CDR1 KGHSH, CDR2 LQKENI. V was trimmed by 3 bases and J by 7 bases, leaving 13 bases between them. The CDR3 runs to 14 residues. The CDR3 coding sequence is TGTGCCAGCTCACCCCGACAGGTAGGAAATGAGCAGTTCTTC. It translates to CASSPRQVGNEQFF.

This clone was seen once. This chain uses TRBV18 with TRBJ2-2; D ambiguous. CDR1 KGHSH and CDR2 LQKENI come from the germline V gene. Between the trimmed V and J ends, which lost 6 bases and 1 base, there was a span of 9 bases. The CDR3 consists of 14 residues. Written as DNA, the CDR3 is TGTGCCAGCTCTATGGGAAGGAACACCGGGGAGCTGTTTTTT. Translation: CASSMGRNTGELFF.

The genes are TRBV29-1 and TRBJ2-7; TRBD1 matches at 7 bases. Trimming removed 3 bases from V and 6 bases from J; junction bases left unmatched: 11. The CDR3 is 14 amino acids. CDR1 is SQVTM and CDR2 is ANQGSEA in the germline V gene. The CDR3 DNA is TGCAGCGTTGAGACAGGGTACCTTTTCGCCGAGCAGTACTTC. Protein product: CSVETGYLFAEQYF.

The chain combines TRBV11-1 with TRBJ2-7; possibly TRBD2 for D (5 bases). The V gene lost 8 bases and the J gene lost 6 bases, with 17 bases spanning the gap. Germline lookup yields CDR1 SGHAT and CDR2 FQDESV (reference sequence). The CDR3 covers 13 residues. The CDR3 DNA sequence: TGTGCCAGCTCCCGACTCGGAGGTAGCGAGCAGTACGTC. Protein: CASSRLGGSEQYV.

This clone occurred a few times. The J gene is TRBJ1-1, the V gene TRBV4-3, with 8 bases fitting TRBD1. Germline trimming cut 2 bases from V and 4 bases from J; bases unmatched to any gene: 12. The CDR3 runs 17 residues. Germline V CDR1 and CDR2: LGHNA, YSLEER. The CDR3 loop reads CASSQKVRTGWGTEAFF. The DNA for the CDR3 is TGCGCCAGCAGCCAAAAAGTTCGGACAGGGTGGGGCACTGAAGCTTTCTTT.

The genes are TRBV7-8 and TRBJ2-1; 15 nucleotides match TRBD2. This CDR3 contains 17 residues. Germline V CDR1 and CDR2: SGHVS, FQNEAQ. J lost 0 bases, V lost 3 bases, and 0 bases had no gene match. The CDR3 DNA is TGTGCCAGCAGCTTGGGACTAGCGGGAGGCTCCTACAATGAGCAGTTCTTC. Encoded protein: CASSLGLAGGSYNEQFF.

The genes are TRBV5-1 and TRBJ1-2; D uncertain. The CDR3 is 14 amino acids. Germline values: CDR1 SGHRS, CDR2 YFSETQ. V lost 2 bases, J lost 5 bases, and 13 bases lay in between. The CDR3 here is CASSFDVLAYGYTF. CDR3 nucleotide sequence: TGCGCCAGCAGCTTTGACGTCTTAGCTTATGGCTACACCTTC.

The J gene is TRBJ2-1, the V gene TRBV7-6; 7 bases agree with TRBD2. Germline V gene data show CDR1 as SGHVS and CDR2 as FNYEAQ. V trimming: 2 bases; J trimming: 3 bases; junction bases outside the gene matches: 7. CDR3 length equals 16 residues. This CDR3 reads CASSLMRAGIYNEQFF. The DNA for the CDR3 is TGTGCCAGCAGCTTAATGAGAGCGGGGATCTACAATGAGCAGTTCTTC.

The rearrangement joins TRBV11-3 to TRBJ2-1; D remains ambiguous. The V end was cut by 5 bases, the J end by 3 bases, with 20 bases between. CDR1 is SGHNT, CDR2 YENEEA, per germline. This CDR3 has 17 amino acids. CDR3: CASSLRPSTVDYNEQFF. CDR3 DNA sequence: TGTGCCAGCAGCCTCAGGCCGTCAACTGTGGACTACAATGAGCAGTTCTTC.

The genes are TRBV10-3 and TRBJ1-2; 7 nucleotides line up with TRBD1. The CDR3 sequence is 16 residues long. J gave up 6 bases and V 4 bases, and 14 bases lay outside the gene matches. The V gene's germline CDR1 is ENHRY and CDR2 SYGVKD. In DNA, the CDR3 is TGTGCCATCAGTGGTAAGGCGACAGGGAGGTTAAATGGCTACACCTTC. This codes for CAISGKATGRLNGYTF.

The rearrangement uses TRBV2 and TRBJ2-1; 11 bases are shared with TRBD2. This CDR3 has 17 residues. V shed 2 bases and J 2 bases; nucleotides not matched to a gene: 5. The germline gives CDR1 SNHLY, CDR2 FYNNEI. The CDR3 nucleotides read TGTGCCAGCAGTGAACAAGTGACTAGCGGGGCCTACAATGAGCAGTTCTTC. As protein: CASSEQVTSGAYNEQFF.

The rearrangement uses TRBV2 and TRBJ2-1, with TRBD2 as a possible D gene (5 bases). Trimming took off 5 bases at V and 3 bases at J, with 11 bases between the two ends. This CDR3 comprises 14 residues. The germline CDR1 and CDR2 sequences are SNHLY and FYNNEI. The CDR3 DNA is TGTGCCAGCAGTCTTGAGGGCCTCTACAATGAGCAGTTCTTC. This gives the protein CASSLEGLYNEQFF.

V is TRBV18 and J is TRBJ2-5; D is possibly TRBD1 or TRBD2 (5 bases each). Germline values: CDR1 KGHSH, CDR2 LQKENI. The V end was cut by 4 bases, the J end by 1 base, with 13 bases between. The CDR3 contains 15 residues. The CDR3 loop reads CASSLNTGTQETQYF. The CDR3 bases are TGTGCCAGCTCACTCAATACCGGGACCCAAGAGACCCAGTACTTC. Looking up the rest from reference TRBV18 and TRBJ2-5 gives the full variable domain: NAGVMQNPRHLVRRRGQEARLRCSPMKGHSHVYWYRQLPEEGLKFMVYLQKENIIDESGMPKERFSAEFPKEGPSILRIQQVVRGDSAAYFCASSLNTGTQETQYFGPGTRLLVL.

The V and J genes are TRBV9 and TRBJ1-4; D call uncertain. V was cut by 0 bases and J by 5 bases, with 8 bases left in between. Germline loops: CDR1 SGDLS, CDR2 YYNGEE. The CDR3 extends over 14 amino acids. CDR3 sequence reads: CASSVAGTNEKLFF. The CDR3 DNA reads TGTGCCAGCAGCGTAGCGGGAACCAATGAAAAACTGTTTTTT.

The rearrangement uses TRBV5-1 and TRBJ2-5; 8 positions match TRBD1. This CDR3 has 16 amino acids. Per the germline V gene, CDR1 is SGHRS and CDR2 is YFSETQ. V lost 4 bases and J lost 0; bases outside the gene matches: 8. CDR3 region: CASSPQGAGYQETQYF. The DNA for the CDR3 is TGCGCCAGCAGCCCGCAGGGGGCTGGGTACCAAGAGACCCAGTACTTC.